A single sample gave rise to the 4 T cell receptor beta chains below, sequenced in a study of response to subunit inactivated influenza vaccine. Each CDR3 protein is one row after TCRdb ran MiXCR on the RT-PCR reads. The profile shows about 700,000 distinct CDR3 sequences, 13% to 15% of them singletons. This material consisted of PBMCs from blood, taken 14 to 15 days before vaccination. All receptors derive from a man aged 45-65 years who received an inactivated influenza vaccine.

This clonotype has a handful of counts. The chain uses TRBV9 and TRBJ2-5, with D maybe TRBD1 (7 bases). Germline-derived CDR1 and CDR2 are SGDLS and YYNGEE. Deletions cut 3 bases from V and 4 bases from J, with 16 bases between. There are 15 residues in the CDR3. CDR3: CASSAFGGGVETQYF. The CDR3 nucleotides are TGTGCCAGCAGCGCCTTCGGAGGGGGCGTAGAGACCCAGTACTTC.

This clonotype was detected once. The rearrangement uses TRBV7-2 and TRBJ1-6; 7 bases fit TRBD1. J gave up 8 bases and V 4 bases, and 8 bases lay outside the gene matches. The CDR3 length is 15 residues. CDR1 and CDR2 from the germline V gene are SGHTA and FQGNSA. The CDR3 region is CASSSTGRFDSPLHF. Here the CDR3 DNA reads TGTGCCAGCAGCTCGACAGGGCGGTTTGATTCACCCCTCCACTTT.

The gene calls are TRBV4-2 and TRBJ2-4, with unresolved D. Germline loops: CDR1 LGHNA, CDR2 YNFKEQ. CDR3 size: 14 residues. V lost 2 bases and J lost 4, with 9 bases in between. The DNA for the CDR3 is TGTGCCAGCAGCCAAAGTCAGGAGAAAAACATTCAGTACTTC. It translates to CASSQSQEKNIQYF.

The chain employs TRBV5-5 and TRBJ1-5; 7 bases line up with TRBD1. The CDR3 length is 15 residues. The germline gives CDR1 SGHKS, CDR2 YYEKEE (reference sequence). V lost 1 base, J lost 7 bases, and 8 bases stayed unmatched. The CDR3 sequence is CASSLFEGARQPQHF. CDR3 DNA: TGTGCCAGCAGCTTGTTTGAGGGGGCGCGACAGCCCCAGCATTTT.